One and the same sample provided the 17 T cell receptor beta chains below, sequenced in a study of regulatory T cells in long-lasting Graves disease. This sample's time point: newly diagnosed GD, antithyroid drugs for less than 3 months. Extracted RNA from PBMCs served as the source of the TCR library. Building the TCR beta libraries relied on iRepertoire HTBI primers, and CDR3 regions underwent Arm-PCR. TCRdb re-analysed the multiplex PCR reads in MiXCR, keeping a single row per CDR3 protein. The sample shows about 560,000 distinct CDR3 sequences, about 16% of them seen only once. These sequences were also reported in another study, on T cells in Graves' hyperthyroidism and ophthalmopathy.

Sequences were derived from peripheral blood mononuclear cells (PBMCs), sampled at new diagnosis, from a patient treated with antithyroid drugs. The receptors originated from a young man with Graves disease.

The sample holds many counts of this clonotype. The V and J genes are TRBV2 and TRBJ1-6; 7 bases align to TRBD1. V lost 6 bases and J lost 6; bases outside the gene matches: 5. There are 14 residues in the CDR3. The germline gives CDR1 SNHLY, CDR2 FYNNEI. The CDR3 sequence is CASREGASNSPLHF. CDR3 DNA sequence: TGTGCCAGCAGGGAGGGGGCGAGTAATTCACCCCTCCACTTT.

The gene calls are TRBV19 and TRBJ2-2; TRBD2 agrees at 9 bases. There are 16 residues in the CDR3. Germline loops: CDR1 LNHDA, CDR2 SQIVND (reference sequence). V lost 3 bases to trimming and J lost 2 bases; unmatched junction nucleotides: 4. For the CDR3, the DNA is TGTGCCAGTAGTATCCCGGGACTAGCCAACACCGGGGAGCTGTTTTTT. Translation: CASSIPGLANTGELFF.

With regard to this clonotype: One end of the junction varies from germline; a read error may be responsible. The chain combines TRBV9 with TRBJ2-1, with 14 bases matching TRBD2. Germline assignment: CDR1 SGDLS and CDR2 YYNGEE. This CDR3 spans 17 amino acids. CDR3 in DNA: TGTGCCAGCGGCGTAGAAGAGAAGGGACTAGCGGGAGATGAGCAGTTCTTC. Protein sequence: CASGVEEKGLAGDEQFF.

The sample holds a few counts of this clonotype. CDR3 bases: TGCGCCAGCAGCCAAGATCGGGGACTAGCGGGAGTTTCATACGAGCAGTACTTC. Translating gives CASSQDRGLAGVSYEQYF. The chain recombines TRBV4-1 with TRBJ2-7, with TRBD2 identical over 14 bases. This CDR3 comprises 18 residues. V trimming: 0 bases; J trimming: 4 bases; junction bases outside the gene matches: 8. The germline gives CDR1 MGHRA, CDR2 YSYEKL.

The chain is built from TRBV7-9 and TRBJ1-5; no clear D. Germline V lookup: CDR1 SEHNR, CDR2 FQNEAQ (reference sequence). With 1 base removed from V and 5 bases from J, the gap between germline ends came to 3 bases. The CDR3 is made up of 12 amino acids. The CDR3 spells CASSLGHQPQHF. The CDR3 nucleotides read TGTGCCAGCAGCTTAGGTCATCAGCCCCAGCATTTT.

This clonotype was counted ten times or more. This chain links TRBV12-3 or TRBV12-4 with TRBJ1-1; possibly TRBD1 for D (6 bases). This CDR3 contains 12 residues. V was cut by 6 bases and J by 7 bases, with 12 bases left in between. The chain's CDR3 is CASSLQGYEAFF. CDR3 bases: TGTGCCAGCAGCTTACAGGGTTATGAAGCTTTCTTT.

In the case of this clonotype: Compared with germline, one end of the junction differs, possibly owing to a read error. V gene TRBV6-1 combines with J gene TRBJ2-7; D may be TRBD1 (6 bases). Germline-derived CDR1 and CDR2 are MNHNS and SASEGT. The CDR3 runs 15 residues. The CDR3 region has the DNA TGTGCCAGCAGTCCTCCGGGACACACCTCCTACGGGCAGTACTTC. It codes for CASSPPGHTSYGQYF.

V is TRBV12-3 or TRBV12-4 and J is TRBJ1-1; D is unresolved. The CDR3 is made up of 13 amino acids. V gave up 1 base and J gave up 11 bases, with 14 bases separating them. For the CDR3, the DNA is TGTGCCAGCAGTTTAGGAGGGCCGGATGATGCTTTCTTT. Translated: CASSLGGPDDAFF.

This clonotype was recorded a few times. The CDR3 nucleotides are TGTGCCAGCAGCCGGACCCAAGGTCCTGGAAACACCATATATTTT. Translation gives CASSRTQGPGNTIYF. The chain recombines TRBV11-2 with TRBJ1-3; D unresolved. Trimming took 5 bases from V and 2 from J, leaving 13 bases between them. The germline V gene encodes CDR1 SGHAT and CDR2 FQNNGV. The CDR3 sequence is 15 residues long.

In its sample, this clonotype was seen a few times. The chain joins TRBV5-1 to TRBJ2-1; 11 bases match TRBD2. This CDR3 has 14 amino acids. Germline V gene sequence: CDR1 SGHRS, CDR2 YFSETQ. The V gene end was trimmed by 4 bases and the J gene end by 8 bases; junction bases not matched to a gene: 5. In DNA, the CDR3 is TGCGCCAGCAGCCTAGGGACTAGCGGTGATGAGCAGTTCTTC. It yields the protein CASSLGTSGDEQFF.

This chain links TRBV29-1 with TRBJ1-1; tentatively, D is TRBD1 (5 bases). Germline CDR1 reads SQVTM; CDR2 reads ANQGSEA. This CDR3 has 12 residues. Trimming cost V 5 bases and J 5 bases, with 12 bases left between them. The CDR3 spells CSVKGDGTEAFF. CDR3 nucleotide sequence: TGCAGCGTTAAAGGGGATGGTACTGAAGCTTTCTTT.

This clonotype has more than one count but fewer than ten. V gene TRBV20-1 combines with J gene TRBJ2-7, with 7 bases lining up with TRBD1. V lost 0 bases, J lost 0 bases, and 2 bases stayed unmatched. Germline V gene sequence: CDR1 DFQATT, CDR2 SNEGSKA (reference sequence). The CDR3 consists of 14 residues. This CDR3 reads CSAREGTASYEQYF. In nucleotides, the CDR3 is TGCAGTGCTAGAGAGGGGACAGCCTCCTACGAGCAGTACTTC.

This clonotype showed up just a few times. This CDR3 reads CASSTPLASRSWSSYNEQFF. The CDR3, as DNA: TGTGCCAGCAGCACCCCCCTTGCTAGCCGATCTTGGAGCTCCTACAATGAGCAGTTCTTC. The rearrangement links TRBV9 to TRBJ2-1, with D perhaps matching TRBD2 (5 bases). Germline V gene lookup returns CDR1 SGDLS and CDR2 YYNGEE. The CDR3 extends over 20 amino acids. Trimming took 4 bases from V and 0 from J, leaving 26 bases between them.

This clonotype was picked up a small number of times. A much larger clone differs by one base, so this may be a read error. The chain recombines TRBV11-2 with TRBJ2-1; D might be TRBD1 (6 bases). The J call may be faulty, since TRBJ2-5 better matches the DNA end. The CDR3 totals 16 residues. CDR1 and CDR2 from the germline V gene are SGHAT and FQNNGV. In DNA form, the CDR3 reads TGTGCCAGCAGCTTAGTAGTCCAGGGGCACCAAGAGACCCAGTACTTC. It yields the protein CASSLVVQGHQETQYF.

This clonotype has a handful of counts. This chain links TRBV20-1 with TRBJ2-1; 10 bases are shared with TRBD2. CDR3 length equals 17 residues. V dropped 3 bases and J dropped 0; count of bases not matched to a gene: 8. Germline-derived CDR1 and CDR2 are DFQATT and SNEGSKA (reference sequence). Here the CDR3 DNA reads TGCAGTGCTAGGCCGGGACTAGCGAAGAGCTCCTACAATGAGCAGTTCTTC. Its translation is CSARPGLAKSSYNEQFF.

This clonotype was seen many times. The J gene is TRBJ2-1, the V gene TRBV11-2; tentatively, D is TRBD2 (7 bases). This CDR3 region has 20 residues. With 4 bases removed from V and 6 bases from J, the gap between germline ends came to 31 bases. Looked up from germline, CDR1 is SGHAT and CDR2 is FQNNGV. CDR3 DNA: TGTGCCAGCAGCTCATTGGGAGGGGCCGGGGGGCAGGGAGTTCGCAATGAGCAGTTCTTC. Protein product: CASSSLGGAGGQGVRNEQFF.

This clonotype was found many times. The chain carries TRBV6-5 and TRBJ1-5; 7 bases align to TRBD1. Germline assignment: CDR1 MNHEY and CDR2 SVGAGI. The CDR3 is made up of 18 amino acids. After removal of 0 bases from V and 0 bases from J, the junction contained 8 bases not matched to a gene. CDR3 residues: CASSYSIPGGTSNQPQHF. CDR3 sequence (DNA): TGTGCCAGCAGTTACTCGATTCCAGGGGGGACTAGCAATCAGCCCCAGCATTTT.